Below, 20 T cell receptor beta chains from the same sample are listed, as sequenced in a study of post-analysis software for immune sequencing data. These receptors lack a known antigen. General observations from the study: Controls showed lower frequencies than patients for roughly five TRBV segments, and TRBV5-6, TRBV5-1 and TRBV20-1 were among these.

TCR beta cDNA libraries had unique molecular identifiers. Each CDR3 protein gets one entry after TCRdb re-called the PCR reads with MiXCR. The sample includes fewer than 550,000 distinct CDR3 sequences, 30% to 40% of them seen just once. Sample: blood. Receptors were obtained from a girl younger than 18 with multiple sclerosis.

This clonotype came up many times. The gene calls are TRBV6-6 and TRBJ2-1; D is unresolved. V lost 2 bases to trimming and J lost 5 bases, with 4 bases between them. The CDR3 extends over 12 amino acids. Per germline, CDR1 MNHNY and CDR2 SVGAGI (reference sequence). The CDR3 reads CASSYRDNEQFF. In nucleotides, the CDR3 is TGTGCCAGCAGTTACCGGGACAATGAGCAGTTCTTC.

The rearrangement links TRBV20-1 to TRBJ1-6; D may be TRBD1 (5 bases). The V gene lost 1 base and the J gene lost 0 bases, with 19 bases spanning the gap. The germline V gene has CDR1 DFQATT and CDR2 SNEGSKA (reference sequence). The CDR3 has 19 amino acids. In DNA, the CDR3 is TGCAGTGCTAGAGTGGGCAGGGATGCCCATTACTCCTATAATTCACCCCTCCACTTT. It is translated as CSARVGRDAHYSYNSPLHF.

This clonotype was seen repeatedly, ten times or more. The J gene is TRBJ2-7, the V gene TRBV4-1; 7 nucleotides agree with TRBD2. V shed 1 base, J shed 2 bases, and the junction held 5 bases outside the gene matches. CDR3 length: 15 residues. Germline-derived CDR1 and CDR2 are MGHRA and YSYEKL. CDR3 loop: CASSQGGGGPYEQYF. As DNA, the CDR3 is TGCGCCAGCAGCCAAGGAGGCGGGGGACCCTACGAGCAGTACTTC.

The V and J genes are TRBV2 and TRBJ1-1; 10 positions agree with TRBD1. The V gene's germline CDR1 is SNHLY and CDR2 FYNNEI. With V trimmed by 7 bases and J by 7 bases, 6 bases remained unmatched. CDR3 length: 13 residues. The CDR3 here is CASTRDRGSEAFF. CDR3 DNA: TGTGCCAGCACCCGGGACAGGGGTAGTGAAGCTTTCTTT.

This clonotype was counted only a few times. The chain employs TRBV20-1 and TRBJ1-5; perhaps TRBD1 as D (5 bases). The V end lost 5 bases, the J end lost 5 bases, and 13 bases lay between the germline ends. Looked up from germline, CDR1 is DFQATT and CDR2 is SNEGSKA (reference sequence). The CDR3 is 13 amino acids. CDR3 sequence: CSAEIRGYQPQHF. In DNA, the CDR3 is TGCAGTGCTGAAATACGGGGGTATCAGCCCCAGCATTTT.

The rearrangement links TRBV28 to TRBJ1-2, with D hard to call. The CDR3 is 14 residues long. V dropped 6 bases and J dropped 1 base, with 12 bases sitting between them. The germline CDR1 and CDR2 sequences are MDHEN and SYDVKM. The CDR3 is CASRAPTGNYGYTF. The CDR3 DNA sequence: TGTGCCAGCAGGGCCCCGACGGGTAACTATGGCTACACCTTC.

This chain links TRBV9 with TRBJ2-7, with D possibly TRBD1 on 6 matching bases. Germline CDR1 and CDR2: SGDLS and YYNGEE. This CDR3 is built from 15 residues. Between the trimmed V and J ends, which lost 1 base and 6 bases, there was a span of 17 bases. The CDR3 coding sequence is TGTGCCAGCAGCGTACTCGGGACACGTTCGGGCGAGCAGTACTTC. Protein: CASSVLGTRSGEQYF.

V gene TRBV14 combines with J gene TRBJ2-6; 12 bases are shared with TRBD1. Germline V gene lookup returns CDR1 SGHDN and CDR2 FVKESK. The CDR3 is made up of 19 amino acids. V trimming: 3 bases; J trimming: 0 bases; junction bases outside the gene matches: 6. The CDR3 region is CASSHRDRGQSSGANVLTF. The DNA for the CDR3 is TGTGCCAGCAGCCATCGGGACAGGGGGCAAAGCTCTGGGGCCAACGTCCTGACTTTC.

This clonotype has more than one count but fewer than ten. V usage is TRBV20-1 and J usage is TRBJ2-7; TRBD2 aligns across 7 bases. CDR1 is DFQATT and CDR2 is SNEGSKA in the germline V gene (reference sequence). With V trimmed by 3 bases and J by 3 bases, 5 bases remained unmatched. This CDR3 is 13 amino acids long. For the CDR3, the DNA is TGCAGTGCTAGTCCGAGCGGGGACTACGAGCAGTACTTC. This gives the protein CSASPSGDYEQYF.

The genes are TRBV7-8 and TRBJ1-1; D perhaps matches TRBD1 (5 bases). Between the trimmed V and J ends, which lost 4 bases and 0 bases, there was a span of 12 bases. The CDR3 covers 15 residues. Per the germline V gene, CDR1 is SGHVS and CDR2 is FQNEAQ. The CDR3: CASSYTGGVNTEAFF. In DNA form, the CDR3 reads TGTGCCAGCAGCTACACAGGTGGAGTGAACACTGAAGCTTTCTTT.

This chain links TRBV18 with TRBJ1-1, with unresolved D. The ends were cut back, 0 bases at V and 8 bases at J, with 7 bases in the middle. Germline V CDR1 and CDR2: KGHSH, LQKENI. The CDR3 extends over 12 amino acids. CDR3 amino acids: CASSPPTKEAFF. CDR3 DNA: TGTGCCAGCTCACCACCAACCAAAGAAGCTTTCTTT.

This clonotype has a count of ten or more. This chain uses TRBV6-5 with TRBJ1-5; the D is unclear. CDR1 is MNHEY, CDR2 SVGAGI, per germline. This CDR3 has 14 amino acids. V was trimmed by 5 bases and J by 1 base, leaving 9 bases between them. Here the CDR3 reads CASSLGRSNQPQHF. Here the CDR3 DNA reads TGTGCCAGCAGTCTAGGACGGAGCAATCAGCCCCAGCATTTT.

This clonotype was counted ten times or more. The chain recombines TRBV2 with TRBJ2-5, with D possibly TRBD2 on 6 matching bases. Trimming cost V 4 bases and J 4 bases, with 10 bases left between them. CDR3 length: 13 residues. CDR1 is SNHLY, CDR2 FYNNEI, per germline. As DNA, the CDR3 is TGTGCCAGCAGTGGTCAGGGAGGAGAGACCCAGTACTTC. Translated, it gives CASSGQGGETQYF.

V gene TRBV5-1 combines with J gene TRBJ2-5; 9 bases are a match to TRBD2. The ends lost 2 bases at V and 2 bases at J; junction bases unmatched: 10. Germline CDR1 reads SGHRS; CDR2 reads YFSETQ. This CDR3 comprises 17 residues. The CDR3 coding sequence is TGCGCCAGCAGCTTCCATGAGGCTAGCGGGGAGCAAGAGACCCAGTACTTC. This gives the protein CASSFHEASGEQETQYF.

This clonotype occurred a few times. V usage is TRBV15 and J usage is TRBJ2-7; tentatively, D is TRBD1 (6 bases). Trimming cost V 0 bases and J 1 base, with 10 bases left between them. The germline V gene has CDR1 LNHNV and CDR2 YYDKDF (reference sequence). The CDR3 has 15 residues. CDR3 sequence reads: CATSRDPGVSYEQYF. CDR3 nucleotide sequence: TGTGCCACCAGCAGAGACCCAGGGGTGTCCTACGAGCAGTACTTC.

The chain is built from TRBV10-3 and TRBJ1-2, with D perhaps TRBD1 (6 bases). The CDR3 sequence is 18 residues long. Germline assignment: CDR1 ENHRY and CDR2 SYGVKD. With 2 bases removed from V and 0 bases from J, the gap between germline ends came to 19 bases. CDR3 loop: CAISEGQGRGSTNYGYTF. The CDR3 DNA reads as TGTGCCATCAGTGAGGGCCAGGGGCGGGGATCCACTAACTATGGCTACACCTTC.

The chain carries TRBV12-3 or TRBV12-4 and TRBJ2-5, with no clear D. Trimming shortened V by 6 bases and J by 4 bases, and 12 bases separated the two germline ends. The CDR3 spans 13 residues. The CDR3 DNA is TGTGCCAGCAGCTTACTGCGTAGAGAGACCCAGTACTTC. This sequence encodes CASSLLRRETQYF.

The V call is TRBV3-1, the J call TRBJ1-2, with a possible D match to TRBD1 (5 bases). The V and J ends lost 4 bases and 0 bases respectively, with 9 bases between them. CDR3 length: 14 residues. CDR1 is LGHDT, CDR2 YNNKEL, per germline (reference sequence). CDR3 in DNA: TGTGCCAGCAGCCCGACAGTTCCTAACTATGGCTACACCTTC. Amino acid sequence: CASSPTVPNYGYTF. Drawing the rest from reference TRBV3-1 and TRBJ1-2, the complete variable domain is DTAVSQTPKYLVTQMGNDKSIKCEQNLGHDTMYWYKQDSKKFLKIMFSYNNKELIINETVPNRFSPKSPDKAHLNLHINSLELGDSAVYFCASSPTVPNYGYTFGSGTRLTVV.

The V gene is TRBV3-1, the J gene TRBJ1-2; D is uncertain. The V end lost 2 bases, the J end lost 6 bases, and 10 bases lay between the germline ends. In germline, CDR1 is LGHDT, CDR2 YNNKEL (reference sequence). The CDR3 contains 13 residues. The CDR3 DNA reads TGTGCCAGCAGCCAAATGACGAGGAATGGCTACACCTTC. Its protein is CASSQMTRNGYTF.

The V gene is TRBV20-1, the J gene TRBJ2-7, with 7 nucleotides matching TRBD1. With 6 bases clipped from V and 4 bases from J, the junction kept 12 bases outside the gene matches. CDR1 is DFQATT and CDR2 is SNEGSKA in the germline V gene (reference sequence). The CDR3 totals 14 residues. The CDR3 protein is CSAQTGTEGYEQYF. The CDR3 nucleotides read TGCAGTGCACAAACCGGGACAGAGGGTTACGAGCAGTACTTC.